This T cell receptor beta chain was sequenced in a study of cytomegalovirus exposure and HLA in healthy donors. About this clone itself: Its antigen remains unknown.

The CDR3 consists of 18 residues. Germline V CDR1 and CDR2: LNHDA, SQIVND (reference sequence). Trimming pared 5 bases from V and 6 bases from J, leaving 28 bases between. The protocol was immunoSEQ multiplex PCR, while the TCRdb copy is restricted to in-frame clones and leaves out a portion. The sample lists approximately 81,000 clones, around 94% occurring once. Findings and caveats of the study: Specificity for CMV antigens was confirmed in vitro for a few of the CMV-associated chains. Subsequent analysis showed first-cohort TCR clusters tending to co-occur in some 110 validation repertoires. Rarity held for most TCR sequences, but there were some public TCRs that occurred in many donors.

This TCR came from a young man in good health and CMV-seronegative. This chain joins TRBV19 and TRBJ1-1; TRBD1 might be the D (5 bases). Sample: PBMCs. CDR3 in amino acids: CASSLLGPRDSYGAEAFF. CDR3 nucleotide sequence: TGTGCCAGTAGTTTACTCGGGCCCCGGGACTCCTATGGGGCTGAAGCTTTCTTT.